This T cell receptor beta chain was observed in a study of human T cells and chemical hapten exposure. Whole-study findings and limits: There was a positive correlation between PT1 expanded TCR counts and patch test score.

CDR3 length: 15 amino acids. V shed 0 bases and J 3 bases; nucleotides not matched to a gene: 6. Germline V gene sequence: CDR1 SGHKS, CDR2 YYEKEE (reference sequence). Notes on this clonotype: Its specificity is not known.

Individual cDNA molecules received unique molecular identifiers in the library. TCRdb reprocessed the reads via MiXCR and lists one record per CDR3 protein. Of roughly 690 distinct CDR3 sequences in the sample, approximately 60% were seen once. Treatment meaning: therapeutic diphenylcyclopropenone sensitization with weekly scalp DPC. The sequence was collected from an adult with alopecia areata. Some clones in this sample may be carry-over from other donors' samples. This table probably holds off-target reads from a library built for another chain. The sample consisted of whole blood, taken before DPC sensitization or 2, 6, or about 24 weeks after (not recorded which). This chain joins TRBV5-5 and TRBJ2-7, with 7 positions matching TRBD1. DNA for the CDR3: TGTGCCAGCAGCTTGGTTGGTGGGACAGACTACGAGCAGTACTTC. Amino acid sequence: CASSLVGGTDYEQYF.